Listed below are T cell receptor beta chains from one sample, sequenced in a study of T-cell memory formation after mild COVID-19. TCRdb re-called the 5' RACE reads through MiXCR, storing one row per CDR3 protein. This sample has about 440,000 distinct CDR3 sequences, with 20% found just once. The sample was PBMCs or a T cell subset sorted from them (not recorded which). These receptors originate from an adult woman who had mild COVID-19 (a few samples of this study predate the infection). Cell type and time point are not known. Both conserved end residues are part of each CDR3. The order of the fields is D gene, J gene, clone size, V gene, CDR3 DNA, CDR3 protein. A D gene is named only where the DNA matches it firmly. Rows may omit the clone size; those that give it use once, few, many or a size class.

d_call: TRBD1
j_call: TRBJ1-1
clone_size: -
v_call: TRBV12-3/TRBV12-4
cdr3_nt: TGTGCCAGCAGTAACCTAGGACAGGTTTACACTGAAGCTTTCTTT
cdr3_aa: CASSNLGQVYTEAFF

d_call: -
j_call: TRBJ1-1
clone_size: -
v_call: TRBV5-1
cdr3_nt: TGCGCCAGCAGATTCAACAGGGTGGTGGACACTGAAGCTTTCTTT
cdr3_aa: CASRFNRVVDTEAFF

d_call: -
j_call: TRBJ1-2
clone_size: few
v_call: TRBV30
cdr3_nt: TGTGCCTGGAAGGACAGTAACTATGGCTACACCTTC
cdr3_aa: CAWKDSNYGYTF

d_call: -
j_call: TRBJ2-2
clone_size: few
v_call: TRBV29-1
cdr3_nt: TGCAGCGTTGGACGGGGGCGGAACACCGGGGAGCTGTTTTTT
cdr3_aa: CSVGRGRNTGELFF

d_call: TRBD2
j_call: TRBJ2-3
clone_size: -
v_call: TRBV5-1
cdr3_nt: TGCGCCAGCAGCTTGGGGGGACTAACTAGCACAGATACGCAGTATTTT
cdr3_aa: CASSLGGLTSTDTQYF

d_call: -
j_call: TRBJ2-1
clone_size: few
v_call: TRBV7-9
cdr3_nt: TGTGCCAGCAGCTTATTACCTAGCTCCAGGGAGAACAATGAGCAGTTCTTC
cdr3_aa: CASSLLPSSRENNEQFF

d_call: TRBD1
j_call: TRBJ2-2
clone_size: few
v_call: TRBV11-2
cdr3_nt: TGTGCCAGCAGCACCCGTCCGGGACAGGTGAAAACCGGGGAGCTGTTTTTT
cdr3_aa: CASSTRPGQVKTGELFF

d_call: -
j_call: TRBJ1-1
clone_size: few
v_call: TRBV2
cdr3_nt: TGTGCCAGCACCCGCCATGTAGCCGGGGGCACTGAAGCTTTCTTT
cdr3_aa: CASTRHVAGGTEAFF

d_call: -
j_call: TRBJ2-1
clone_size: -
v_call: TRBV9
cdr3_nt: TGTGCCAGCAGCGCGGGGGGCTCTAGGAGCTCCTACAATGAGCAGTTCTTC
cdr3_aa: CASSAGGSRSSYNEQFF

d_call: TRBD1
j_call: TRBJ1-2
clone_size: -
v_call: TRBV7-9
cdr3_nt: TGTGCCAGCAGCTCCGGGACAGATGGCTACACCTTC
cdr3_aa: CASSSGTDGYTF

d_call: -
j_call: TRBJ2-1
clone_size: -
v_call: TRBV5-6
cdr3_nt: TGTGCCAGCAGCCCCCCGGGATCTCAAGGCAATGAGCAGTTCTTC
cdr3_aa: CASSPPGSQGNEQFF

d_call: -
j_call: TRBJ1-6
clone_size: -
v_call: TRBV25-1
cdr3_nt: TGTGCCAGCAGTGAACCGGGACATAGGGATTATAATTCACCCCTCCACTTT
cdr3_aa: CASSEPGHRDYNSPLHF

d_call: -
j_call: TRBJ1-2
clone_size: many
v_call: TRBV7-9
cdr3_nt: TGTGCCAGCAGCTCGTCGGACTATGGCTACACCTTC
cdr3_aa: CASSSSDYGYTF

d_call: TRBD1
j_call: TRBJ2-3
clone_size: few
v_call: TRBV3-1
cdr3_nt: TGTGCCAGCAGCCCTTGGGACAGAACAGATACGCAGTATTTT
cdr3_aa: CASSPWDRTDTQYF

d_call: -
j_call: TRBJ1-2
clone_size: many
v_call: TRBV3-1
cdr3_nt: TGTGCCAGCAGCCAAGGTGGTTTATCGAGCTATGGCTACACCTTC
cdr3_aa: CASSQGGLSSYGYTF

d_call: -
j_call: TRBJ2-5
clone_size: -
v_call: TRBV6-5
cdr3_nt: TGTGCCAGCAGTTACTCAATGGCCTGGGAGACCCAGTACTTC
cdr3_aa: CASSYSMAWETQYF

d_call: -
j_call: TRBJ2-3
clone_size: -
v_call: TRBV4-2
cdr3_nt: TGTGCCAGCAGCCTACGGGACACCACAGATACGCAGTATTTT
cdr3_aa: CASSLRDTTDTQYF

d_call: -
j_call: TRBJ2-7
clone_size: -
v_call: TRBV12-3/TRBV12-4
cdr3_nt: TGTGCCAGCAGACCAAGGGGGACGGTAACCTACGAGCAGTACTTC
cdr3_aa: CASRPRGTVTYEQYF

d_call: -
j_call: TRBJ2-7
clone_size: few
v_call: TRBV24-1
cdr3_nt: TGTGCCACCAGTGATCCCAGCGGGCAGTACTTC
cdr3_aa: CATSDPSGQYF

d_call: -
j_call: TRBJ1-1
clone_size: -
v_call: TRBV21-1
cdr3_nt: TGTGCCAGGGTCGGAGCCCCGAACACTGAAGCTTTCTTT
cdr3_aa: CARVGAPNTEAFF

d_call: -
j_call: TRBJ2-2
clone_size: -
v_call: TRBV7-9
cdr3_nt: TGTGCCAGCAGCTTTTTCGCCGGGGAGCTGTTTTTT
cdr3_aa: CASSFFAGELFF

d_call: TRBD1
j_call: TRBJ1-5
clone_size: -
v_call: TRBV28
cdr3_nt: TGTGCCAGCAGACAACGGGACAGGGGCAATCGGCCCCAGCATTTT
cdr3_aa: CASRQRDRGNRPQHF

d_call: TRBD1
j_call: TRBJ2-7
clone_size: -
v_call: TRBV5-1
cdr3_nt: TGCGCCAGCAGCTTGTCGTACAGGGGATTAACCTACGAGCAGTACTTC
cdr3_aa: CASSLSYRGLTYEQYF

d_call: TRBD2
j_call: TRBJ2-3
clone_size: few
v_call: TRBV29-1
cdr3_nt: TGCAGCGTTGAAGAGGGGCTAGCGGGCCTCACAGATACGCAGTATTTT
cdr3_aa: CSVEEGLAGLTDTQYF

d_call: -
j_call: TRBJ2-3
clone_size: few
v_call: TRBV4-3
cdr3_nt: TGCGCCAGCAGCCAAGACTGGACAGTTAGCACAGATACGCAGTATTTT
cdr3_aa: CASSQDWTVSTDTQYF

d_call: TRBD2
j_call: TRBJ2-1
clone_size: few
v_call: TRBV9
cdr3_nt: TGTGCCAGCAGCGTAGCTGGTACTAGCGGGGACAATGAGCAGTTCTTC
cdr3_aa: CASSVAGTSGDNEQFF

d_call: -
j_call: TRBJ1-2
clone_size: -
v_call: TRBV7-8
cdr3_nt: TGTGCCAGCAGGAGCCGCGGGGGGGCCGGTGGCTACACCTTC
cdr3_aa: CASRSRGGAGGYTF

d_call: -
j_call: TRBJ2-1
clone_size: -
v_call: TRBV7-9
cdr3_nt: TGTGCCGCGCGCGCCCTGGGGGCGGACAATGAGCAGTTCTTC
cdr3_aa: CAARALGADNEQFF

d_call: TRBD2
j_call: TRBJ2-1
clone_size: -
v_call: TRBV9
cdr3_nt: TGTGCCAGCAGCGTCGGACTAGCGGGGGCCACGAGGTACAATGAGCAGTTCTTC
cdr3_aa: CASSVGLAGATRYNEQFF

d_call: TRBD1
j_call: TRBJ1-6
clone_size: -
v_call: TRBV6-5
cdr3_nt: TGTGCCAGCAGTTACGAGCCGGGACAGAGCCTTAGAGCCCTCCACTTT
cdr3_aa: CASSYEPGQSLRALHF

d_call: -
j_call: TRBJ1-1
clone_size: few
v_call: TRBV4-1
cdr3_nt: TGCGCCAGCAGCAACCTTCAGGGTCCGAACACTGAAGCTTTCTTT
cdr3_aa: CASSNLQGPNTEAFF

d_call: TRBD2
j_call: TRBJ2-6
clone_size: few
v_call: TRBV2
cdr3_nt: TGTGCCAGCTCCCGACTAGCGGGGGACTCTGGGGCCAACGTCCTGACTTTC
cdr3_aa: CASSRLAGDSGANVLTF

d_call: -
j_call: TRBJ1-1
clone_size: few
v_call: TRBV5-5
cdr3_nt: TGTGCCAGCAGCTTGGGAAAGCACACTGAAGCTTTCTTT
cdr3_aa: CASSLGKHTEAFF

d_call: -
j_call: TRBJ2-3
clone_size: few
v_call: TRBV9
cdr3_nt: TGTGCCAGCAGCAGGAGTCTAGGGTTGGGGACAGATACGCAGTATTTT
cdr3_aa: CASSRSLGLGTDTQYF

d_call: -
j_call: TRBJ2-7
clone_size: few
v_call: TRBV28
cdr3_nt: TGTGCCAGCAGGAGACCGGGAGACTACGAGCAGTACTTC
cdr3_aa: CASRRPGDYEQYF

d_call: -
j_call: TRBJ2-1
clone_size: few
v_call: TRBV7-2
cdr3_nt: TGTGCCAGCAGCAAGGTCGGAGTCTCCTACAATGAGCAGTTCTTC
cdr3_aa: CASSKVGVSYNEQFF

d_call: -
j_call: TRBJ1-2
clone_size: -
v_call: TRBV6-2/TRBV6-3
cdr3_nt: TGTGCCAGCAGTTTACCGGGGGCCTATGGCTACACCTTC
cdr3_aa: CASSLPGAYGYTF

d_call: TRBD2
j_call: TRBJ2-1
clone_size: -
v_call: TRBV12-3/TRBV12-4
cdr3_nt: TGTGCCACCCGTCTAGCGGGGGGGCCCAATGAGCAGTTCTTC
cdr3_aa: CATRLAGGPNEQFF

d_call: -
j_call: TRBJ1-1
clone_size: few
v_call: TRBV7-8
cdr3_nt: TGTGCCAGCAGCTTATTCCAGATCATGAACACTGAAGCTTTCTTT
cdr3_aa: CASSLFQIMNTEAFF

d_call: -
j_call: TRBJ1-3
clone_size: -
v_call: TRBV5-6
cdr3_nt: TGTGCCAGCAGCTTGGAAGCCGTCCGATCTGGAAACACCATATATTTT
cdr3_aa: CASSLEAVRSGNTIYF

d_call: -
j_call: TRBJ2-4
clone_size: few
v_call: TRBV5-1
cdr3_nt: TGCGCCAGCAGCTTGGGGCAGCTAGCCAAAAACATTCAGTACTTC
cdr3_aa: CASSLGQLAKNIQYF

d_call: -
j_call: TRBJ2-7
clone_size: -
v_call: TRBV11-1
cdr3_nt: TGTGCCAGCAGCTTTCTTTCGACATCTCTTGGGCAGTACTTC
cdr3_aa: CASSFLSTSLGQYF

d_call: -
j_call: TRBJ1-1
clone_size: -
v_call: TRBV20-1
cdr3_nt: TGCAGTGCAAGGCGGGGGTCCAACCGTGAAGCTTTCTTT
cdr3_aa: CSARRGSNREAFF

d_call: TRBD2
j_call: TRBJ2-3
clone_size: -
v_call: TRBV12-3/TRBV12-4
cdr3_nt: TGTGCCAGCAGTCCCCGGTTAGCGGGGGGGCGGGGCACAGATACGCAGTATTTT
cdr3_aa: CASSPRLAGGRGTDTQYF

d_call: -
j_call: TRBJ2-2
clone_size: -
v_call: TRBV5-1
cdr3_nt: TGCGCCAGCAGCTTGATGGGGGCAGCCGGGGAGCTGTTTTTT
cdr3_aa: CASSLMGAAGELFF

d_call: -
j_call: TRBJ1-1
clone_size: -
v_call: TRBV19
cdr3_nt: TGTGCCAGTAGTTTGTCCACTGGGGGAAACACTGAAGCTTTCTTT
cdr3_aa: CASSLSTGGNTEAFF

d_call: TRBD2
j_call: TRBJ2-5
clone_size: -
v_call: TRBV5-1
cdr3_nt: TGCGCCAGCAGCTTCCAAAGCGGCGGGAGAGGTGAGACCCAGTACTTC
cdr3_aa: CASSFQSGGRGETQYF

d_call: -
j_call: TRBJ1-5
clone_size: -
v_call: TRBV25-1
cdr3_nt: TGTGCCAGCGGGACGTATAATCAGCCCCAGCATTTT
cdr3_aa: CASGTYNQPQHF

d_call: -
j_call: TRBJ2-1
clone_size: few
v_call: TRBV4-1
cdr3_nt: TGCGCCAGCAGCCAGGACGGAATCTACAATGAGCAGTTCTTC
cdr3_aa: CASSQDGIYNEQFF

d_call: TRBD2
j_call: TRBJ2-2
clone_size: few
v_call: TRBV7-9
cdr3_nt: TGTGCCAGCAGCTTAGGCGGGGGGACGCCCACCGGGGAGCTGTTTTTT
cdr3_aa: CASSLGGGTPTGELFF

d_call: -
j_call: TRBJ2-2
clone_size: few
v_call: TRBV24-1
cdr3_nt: TGTGCCACCAGTGATTTGATTCTCGGGGAGCTGTTTTTT
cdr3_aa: CATSDLILGELFF

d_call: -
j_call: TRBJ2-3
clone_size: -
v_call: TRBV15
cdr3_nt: TGTGCCACCAGCAGAGGGGACGTCACAGATACGCAGTATTTT
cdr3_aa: CATSRGDVTDTQYF

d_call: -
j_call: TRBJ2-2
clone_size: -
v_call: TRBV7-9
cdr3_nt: TGTGCCAGCAGCCTCGACCACACCGGGGAGCTGTTTTTT
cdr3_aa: CASSLDHTGELFF